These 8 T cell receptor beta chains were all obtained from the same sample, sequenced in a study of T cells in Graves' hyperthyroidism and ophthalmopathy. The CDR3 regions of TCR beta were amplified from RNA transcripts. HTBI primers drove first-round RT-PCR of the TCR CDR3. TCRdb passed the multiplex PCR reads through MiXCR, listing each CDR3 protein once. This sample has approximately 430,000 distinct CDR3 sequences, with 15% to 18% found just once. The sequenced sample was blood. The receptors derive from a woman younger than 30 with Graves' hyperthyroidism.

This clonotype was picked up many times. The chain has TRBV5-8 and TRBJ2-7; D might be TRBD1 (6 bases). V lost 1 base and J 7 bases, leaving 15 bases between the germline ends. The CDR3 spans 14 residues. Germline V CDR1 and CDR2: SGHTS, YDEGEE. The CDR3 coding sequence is TGTGCCAGCAGCTTGTGGGACATTCTTAGGGAGCAGTACTTC. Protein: CASSLWDILREQYF.

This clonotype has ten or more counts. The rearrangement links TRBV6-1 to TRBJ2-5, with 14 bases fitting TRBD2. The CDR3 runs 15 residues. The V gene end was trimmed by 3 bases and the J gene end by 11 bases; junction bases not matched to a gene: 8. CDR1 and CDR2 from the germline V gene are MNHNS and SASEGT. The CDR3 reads CASSEAGTSGRLQYF. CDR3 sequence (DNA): TGTGCCAGCAGTGAGGCCGGGACTAGCGGGAGACTGCAGTACTTC.

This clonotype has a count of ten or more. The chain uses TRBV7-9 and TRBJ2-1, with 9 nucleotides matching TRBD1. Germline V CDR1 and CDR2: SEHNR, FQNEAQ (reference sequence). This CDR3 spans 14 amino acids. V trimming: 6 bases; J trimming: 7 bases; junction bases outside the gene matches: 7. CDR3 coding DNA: TGTGCCAGCAGGGGGACAGGGAGTCGAAATGAGCAGTTCTTC. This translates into CASRGTGSRNEQFF.

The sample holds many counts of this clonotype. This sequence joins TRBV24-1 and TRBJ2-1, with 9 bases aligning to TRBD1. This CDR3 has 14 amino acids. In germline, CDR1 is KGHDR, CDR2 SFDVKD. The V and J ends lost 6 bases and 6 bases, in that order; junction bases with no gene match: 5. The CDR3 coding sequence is TGTGCCACCAGTACCCCGACAGGGGGCAATGAGCAGTTCTTC. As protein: CATSTPTGGNEQFF.

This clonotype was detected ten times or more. The CDR3 nucleotides read TGTGCCAGCACCGTAGGACAGGTCGGGAGAGAGACCCAGTACTTC. Amino acid sequence: CASTVGQVGRETQYF. The rearrangement joins TRBV6-1 to TRBJ2-5; D possibly corresponds to TRBD1 (7 bases). The germline V and J ends were trimmed by 7 bases and 4 bases, with 19 bases remaining between them. Germline V gene sequence: CDR1 MNHNS, CDR2 SASEGT. The CDR3 covers 15 residues.

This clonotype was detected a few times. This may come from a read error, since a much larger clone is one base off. The chain's CDR3 is CASRGQRGPYYGYTF. CDR3 nucleotides: TGTGCCAGCAGGGGCCAGAGAGGACCTTACTATGGCTACACCTTC. The rearrangement joins TRBV2 to TRBJ1-2; D remains unclear. There are 15 residues in the CDR3. From germline, CDR1 is SNHLY and CDR2 FYNNEI. Trimming removed 6 bases from V and 3 bases from J, with 17 bases in between.

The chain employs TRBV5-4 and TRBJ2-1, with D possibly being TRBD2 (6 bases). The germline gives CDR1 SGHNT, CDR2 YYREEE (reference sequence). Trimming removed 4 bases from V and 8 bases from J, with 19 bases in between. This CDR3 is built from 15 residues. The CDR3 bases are TGTGCCAGCAGCCCGGGACTCCCGTTGAGGGATGAGCAGTTCTTC. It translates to CASSPGLPLRDEQFF.

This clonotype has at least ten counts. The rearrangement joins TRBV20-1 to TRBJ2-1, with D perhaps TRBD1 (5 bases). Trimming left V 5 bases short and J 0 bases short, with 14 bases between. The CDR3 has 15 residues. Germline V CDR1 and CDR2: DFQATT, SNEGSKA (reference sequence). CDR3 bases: TGCAGTGCTGGCAGGGCTACCAGCTCCTACAATGAGCAGTTCTTC. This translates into CSAGRATSSYNEQFF.